Each of the 15 T cell receptor beta chains below was sequenced from the same sample in a study of CD8+CD57+ T cells in acquired aplastic anemia. Both TCR beta VDJ combination and CDR3 sequence profiling were carried out. Genomic DNA was the template for this profiling. A single record per CDR3 protein comes from TCRdb applying MiXCR to the reads. Here the sample spans 75,000 to 90,000 distinct CDR3 sequences, more than 40% being singletons. The source material was sorted CD4+, CD8+, or CD8+CD57+ T cells (not recorded which) from PBMCs. These receptors were collected from a human donor in good health, serving as a control.

This clonotype was seen just once. An end of the junction does not agree with germline; a read error may underlie this. The rearrangement joins TRBV5-8 to TRBJ1-2; no clear D gene. CDR3 length: 14 amino acids. The germline gives CDR1 SGHTS, CDR2 YDEGEE. The CDR3 DNA reads TGTACCAGCAGCTTATCCCTCGCTAACTATGGCTACACCTTC. This encodes CTSSLSLANYGYTF.

This clonotype has a count of ten or more. This chain joins TRBV6-1 and TRBJ1-2; D unclear. There are 11 residues in the CDR3. Germline values: CDR1 MNHNS, CDR2 SASEGT. V lost 6 bases and J 2 bases, leaving 4 bases between the germline ends. CDR3 sequence (DNA): TGTGCCAGCAGGGCCAACTATGGCTACACCTTC. It is translated as CASRANYGYTF.

CDR3: CSVAGTVLYNEQFF. DNA for the CDR3: TGCAGCGTCGCAGGGACCGTCCTCTACAATGAGCAGTTCTTC. The rearrangement joins TRBV29-1 to TRBJ2-1; D possibly matches TRBD1 or TRBD2 (5 bases each). V lost 6 bases and J 3 bases, leaving 15 bases between the germline ends. CDR1 and CDR2 from the germline V gene are SQVTM and ANQGSEA. The CDR3 is 14 residues long.

J is TRBJ2-3 and V is TRBV7-8; 7 nucleotides match TRBD2. The CDR3 sequence is 17 residues long. Germline trimming cut 5 bases from V and 2 bases from J; bases unmatched to any gene: 13. Germline values: CDR1 SGHVS, CDR2 FQNEAQ. The CDR3 nucleotides are TGTGCCAGCAGCCAGACACCACTAGCGAGCCCCACAGATACGCAGTATTTT. It translates to CASSQTPLASPTDTQYF. Complete variable domain (other parts from reference TRBV7-8 and TRBJ2-3): GAGVSQSPRYKVAKRGQDVALRCDPISGHVSLFWYQQALGQGPEFLTYFQNEAQLDKSGLPSDRFFAERPEGSVSTLKIQRTQQEDSAVYLCASSQTPLASPTDTQYFGPGTRLTVL.

The rearrangement links TRBV11-3 to TRBJ2-1, with TRBD1 matching over 8 bases. With 5 bases clipped from V and 5 bases from J, the junction kept 5 bases outside the gene matches. The germline gives CDR1 SGHNT, CDR2 YENEEA. The length of the CDR3 is 14 residues. CDR3 coding DNA: TGTGCCAGCAGCGTCCGGGACAGGCACAATGAGCAGTTCTTC. This codes for CASSVRDRHNEQFF.

This clonotype appeared once. The CDR3, as DNA: TGTGCCAGCAGTTCGAAGGGACGGCTGCAGCCCCAGCATTTT. It codes for CASSSKGRLQPQHF. The chain carries TRBV12-3 or TRBV12-4 and TRBJ1-5; D might be TRBD1 (5 bases). CDR3 length: 14 residues. Trimming pared 4 bases from V and 7 bases from J, leaving 14 bases between.

The chain recombines TRBV29-1 with TRBJ1-2; D may be TRBD1 (5 bases). Per germline, CDR1 SQVTM and CDR2 ANQGSEA. Trimming took 2 bases from V and 9 from J, leaving 10 bases between them. This CDR3 region has 11 residues. The CDR3 sequence is CSVERGGSYTF. The CDR3 DNA sequence: TGCAGCGTTGAAAGGGGCGGTAGCTACACCTTC.

The V gene is TRBV19, the J gene TRBJ2-2; D is perhaps TRBD2 (6 bases). The CDR3 consists of 13 residues. Germline lookup yields CDR1 LNHDA and CDR2 SQIVND (reference sequence). V was clipped by 10 bases and J by 3 bases, with 12 bases between them. CDR3 nucleotide sequence: TGTGCCACCGGGGACTCGTACACCGGGGAGCTGTTTTTT. Its protein is CATGDSYTGELFF.

This chain joins TRBV20-1 and TRBJ1-5; TRBD1 is a possible D gene (6 bases). The CDR3 contains 14 residues. Germline CDR1 DFQATT, CDR2 SNEGSKA (reference sequence). V was clipped by 3 bases and J by 1 base, with 10 bases between them. CDR3 residues: CSASTGTSNQPQHF. The CDR3 nucleotides are TGCAGTGCTAGTACAGGGACCAGCAATCAGCCCCAGCATTTT.

The V call is TRBV19, the J call TRBJ1-2, with D uncertain. The CDR3 runs 11 residues. Germline V CDR1 and CDR2: LNHDA, SQIVND (reference sequence). The V end lost 9 bases, the J end lost 2 bases, and 7 bases lay between the germline ends. The CDR3 loop reads CASALNYGYTF. The CDR3 DNA reads as TGTGCCAGCGCGTTGAACTATGGCTACACCTTC.

A word on this clonotype: This may stem from a read error, because a much larger clone lies one nucleotide away. The chain recombines TRBV6-1 with TRBJ1-1, with D unresolved. CDR3 length: 14 amino acids. Germline loops: CDR1 MNHNS, CDR2 SASEGT. The ends were cut back, 6 bases at V and 5 bases at J, with 16 bases in the middle. The CDR3 bases are TGTGCCAGCAGACAGAGGGCCCGAGGGACTGAAGCTTTCTTT. Translation gives CASRQRARGTEAFF.

This clonotype was observed at least ten times. Written as DNA, the CDR3 is TGTGCCAGTAGCGAGGAATGGAACACTGAAGCTTTCTTT. Residues: CASSEEWNTEAFF. The chain is built from TRBV19 and TRBJ1-1, with D uncertain. V lost 6 bases to trimming and J lost 1 base, with 9 bases between them. Germline-derived CDR1 and CDR2 are LNHDA and SQIVND (reference sequence). This CDR3 comprises 13 residues.

This sequence joins TRBV6-1 and TRBJ2-7; possible D gene TRBD2, 7 bases. The CDR3 has 15 residues. In germline, CDR1 is MNHNS, CDR2 SASEGT. Trimming pared 6 bases from V and 6 bases from J, leaving 21 bases between. This CDR3 is CASRAGGGRKSEQYF. The CDR3, as DNA: TGTGCCAGCAGGGCCGGGGGCGGGAGAAAGTCCGAGCAGTACTTC.

This clonotype has just a few counts. At one end the junction does not follow the germline gene, possibly because of a read error. Written as DNA, the CDR3 is TGCGCCAGCAGCCAAGTTTCACAGGGAAAGGATACGCAGTATTTT. Its translation is CASSQVSQGKDTQYF. The chain couples TRBV25-1 to TRBJ2-3; tentatively, D is TRBD1 (6 bases). CDR3 length: 15 amino acids. The germline V gene has CDR1 MGHDK and CDR2 SYGVNS.

As for this clonotype: A read error may produce the germline difference seen at one junction end. The rearrangement uses TRBV25-1 and TRBJ1-1, with D tentatively TRBD1 (5 bases). Germline CDR1 is MGHDK and CDR2 is SYGVNS. CDR3 length: 14 amino acids. The CDR3 protein is CVSSPLGGGTEAFF. DNA for the CDR3: TGCGTCAGCAGCCCATTGGGGGGTGGTACTGAAGCTTTCTTT.